This section outlines one TCR beta chain sequence together with its context. Via MiXCR, TCRdb re-called the RACE reads, giving one row per CDR3 protein. The data show about 400,000 distinct CDR3 sequences, 6% to 7% seen once. This specimen belongs to a study of human T cells and chemical hapten exposure. As for time point: patch test 2, 6 weeks after DPC sensitization. Specified treatment: therapeutic diphenylcyclopropenone sensitization with weekly scalp DPC. The sequence derives from a woman aged 18-29 years with alopecia areata. Some clones in this sample may be carry-over from other donors' samples. The material sequenced was whole blood, taken in connection with sensitization to the hapten diphenylcyclopropenone (DPC).

The CDR3 is CSASPSTDTQYF. CDR3 in DNA: TGCAGTGCTTCCCCTAGCACAGATACGCAGTATTTT. This rearrangement joins TRBV20-1 to TRBJ2-3; no reliable D call. CDR3 length equals 12 residues. Between the trimmed V and J ends, which lost 5 bases and 0 bases, there was a span of 6 bases. Germline values: CDR1 DFQATT, CDR2 SNEGSKA (reference sequence).